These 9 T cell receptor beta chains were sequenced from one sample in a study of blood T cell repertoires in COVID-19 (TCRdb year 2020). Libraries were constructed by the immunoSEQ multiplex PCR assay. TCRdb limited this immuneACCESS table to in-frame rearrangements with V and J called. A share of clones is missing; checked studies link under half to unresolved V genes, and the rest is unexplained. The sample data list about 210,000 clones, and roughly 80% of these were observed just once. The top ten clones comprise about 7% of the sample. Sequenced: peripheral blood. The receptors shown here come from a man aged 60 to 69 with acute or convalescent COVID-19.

This CDR3 is CASSLLGQGEGEQFF. The CDR3 coding sequence is TGCGCCAGCAGCTTGTTGGGACAGGGGGAAGGTGAGCAGTTCTTC. This chain uses TRBV5-1 with TRBJ2-1; 11 nucleotides match TRBD1. The V gene's germline CDR1 is SGHRS and CDR2 YFSETQ. The J segment lost 9 bases and the V segment lost 1 base, leaving 6 bases of the junction unmatched. The CDR3 totals 15 residues.

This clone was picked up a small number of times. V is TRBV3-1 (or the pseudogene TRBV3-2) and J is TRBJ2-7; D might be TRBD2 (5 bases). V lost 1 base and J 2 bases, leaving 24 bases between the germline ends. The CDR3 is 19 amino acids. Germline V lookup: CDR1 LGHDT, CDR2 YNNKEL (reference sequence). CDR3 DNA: TGTGCCAGCAGCCAAGGGGGAAGGCTAGCAATTGGGTGGACCTACGAGCAGTACTTC. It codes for CASSQGGRLAIGWTYEQYF.

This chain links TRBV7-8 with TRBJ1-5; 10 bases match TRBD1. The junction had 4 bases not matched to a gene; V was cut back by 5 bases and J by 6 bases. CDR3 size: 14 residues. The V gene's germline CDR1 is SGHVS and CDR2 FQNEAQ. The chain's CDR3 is CASSVDRGTQPQHF. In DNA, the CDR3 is TGTGCCAGCAGCGTGGACAGGGGGACTCAGCCCCAGCATTTT.

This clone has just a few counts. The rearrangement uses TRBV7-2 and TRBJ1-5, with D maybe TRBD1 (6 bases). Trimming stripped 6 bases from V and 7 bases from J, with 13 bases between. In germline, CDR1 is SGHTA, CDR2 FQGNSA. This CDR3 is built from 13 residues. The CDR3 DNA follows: TGTGCCAGCAGTCAAGGACAGTTACAGCCCCAGCATTTT. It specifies CASSQGQLQPQHF.

CDR3: CATSDLGSGLAGGNTGELFF. CDR3 DNA sequence: TGTGCCACCAGTGATTTGGGATCCGGACTAGCGGGAGGGAACACCGGGGAGCTGTTTTTT. This rearrangement joins TRBV24-1 to TRBJ2-2, with 14 bases fitting TRBD2. The V segment lost 0 bases and the J segment 1 base; nucleotides outside the gene matches: 6. The germline gives CDR1 KGHDR, CDR2 SFDVKD. The CDR3 extends over 20 amino acids.

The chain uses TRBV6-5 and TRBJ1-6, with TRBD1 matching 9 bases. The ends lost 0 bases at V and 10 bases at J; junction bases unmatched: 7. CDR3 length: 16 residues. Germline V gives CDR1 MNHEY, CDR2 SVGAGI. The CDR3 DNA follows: TGTGCCAGCAGTTACTCCGGGGACAGGGTGGCCTCACCCCTCCACTTT. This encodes CASSYSGDRVASPLHF.

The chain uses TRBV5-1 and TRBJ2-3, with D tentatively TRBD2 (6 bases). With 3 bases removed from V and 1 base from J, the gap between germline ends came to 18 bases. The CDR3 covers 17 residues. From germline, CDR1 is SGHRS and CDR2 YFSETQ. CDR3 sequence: CASSSQGLSWGTDTQYF. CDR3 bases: TGCGCCAGCAGCTCGCAGGGACTCTCGTGGGGCACAGATACGCAGTATTTT.

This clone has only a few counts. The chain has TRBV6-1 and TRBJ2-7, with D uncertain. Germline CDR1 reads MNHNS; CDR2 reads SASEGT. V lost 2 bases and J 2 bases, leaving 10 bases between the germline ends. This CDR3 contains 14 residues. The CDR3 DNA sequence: TGTGCCAGCAGTGAACGGGTGCCCCCCTACGAGCAGTACTTC. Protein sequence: CASSERVPPYEQYF.

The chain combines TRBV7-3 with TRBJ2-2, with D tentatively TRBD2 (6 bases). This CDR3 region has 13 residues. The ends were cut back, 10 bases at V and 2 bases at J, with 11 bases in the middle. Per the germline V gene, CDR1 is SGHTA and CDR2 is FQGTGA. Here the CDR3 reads CATGLPNTGELFF. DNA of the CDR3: TGTGCCACGGGACTGCCAAACACCGGGGAGCTGTTTTTT. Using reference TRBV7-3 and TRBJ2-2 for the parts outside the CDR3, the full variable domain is GAGVSQTPSNKVTEKGKYVELRCDPISGHTALYWYRQSLGQGPEFLIYFQGTGAADDSGLPNDRFFAVRPEGSVSTLKIQRTERGDSAVYLCATGLPNTGELFFGEGSRLTVL.